In its sample, the clone carrying this TCR beta chain was seen a few times. The cDNA had a unique molecular identifier and a template-switch universal primer site. Each CDR3 protein gets one entry after TCRdb re-called the 5' RACE reads with MiXCR. In the table there are some 250,000 distinct CDR3 sequences, 6.5% of which are singletons. The data belong to a study of identical twins. The data also belong to a second study, concerning T cells expressing NK-cell markers. That source notes: Investigators obtained TCR beta repertoires from sorted CD3+CD56+NKG2C+, CD3+CD56+NKG2C- and CD3+CD56-NKG2C+ T cells.

Sequencing was done on a sample of CD8+ T cells sorted from blood. This receptor was identified in a young woman in good health.

The CDR3 loop reads CASSFQGSGGYTF. The DNA for the CDR3 is TGTGCCAGCAGTTTTCAGGGATCGGGTGGCTACACCTTC. The chain carries TRBV27 and TRBJ1-2, with a tentative D call TRBD1 (5 bases). Germline assignment: CDR1 MNHEY and CDR2 SMNVEV (reference sequence). This CDR3 comprises 13 residues. Trimming cost V 3 bases and J 7 bases, with 12 bases left between them.